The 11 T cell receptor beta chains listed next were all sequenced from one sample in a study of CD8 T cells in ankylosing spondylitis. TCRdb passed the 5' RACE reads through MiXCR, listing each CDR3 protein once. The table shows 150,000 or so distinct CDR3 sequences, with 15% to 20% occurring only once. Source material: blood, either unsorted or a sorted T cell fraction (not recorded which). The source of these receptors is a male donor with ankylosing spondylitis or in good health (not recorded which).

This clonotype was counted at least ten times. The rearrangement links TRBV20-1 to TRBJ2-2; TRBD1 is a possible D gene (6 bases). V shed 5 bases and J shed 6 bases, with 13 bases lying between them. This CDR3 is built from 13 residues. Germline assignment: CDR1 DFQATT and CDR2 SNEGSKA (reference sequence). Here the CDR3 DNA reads TGCAGTGCTGTGGGGGCCGGGTCCGGGGAGCTGTTTTTT. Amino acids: CSAVGAGSGELFF.

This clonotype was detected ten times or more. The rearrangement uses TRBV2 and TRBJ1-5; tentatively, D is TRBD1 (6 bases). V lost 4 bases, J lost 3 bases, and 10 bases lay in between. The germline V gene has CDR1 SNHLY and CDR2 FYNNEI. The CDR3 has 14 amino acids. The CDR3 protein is CASSVTGFNQPQHF. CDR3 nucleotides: TGTGCCAGCAGTGTTACAGGGTTCAATCAGCCCCAGCATTTT.

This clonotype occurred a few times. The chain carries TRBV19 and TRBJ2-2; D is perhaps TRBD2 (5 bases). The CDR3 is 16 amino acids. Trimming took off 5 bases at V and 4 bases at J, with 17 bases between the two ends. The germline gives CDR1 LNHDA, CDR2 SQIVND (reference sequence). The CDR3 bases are TGTGCCAGTAGTGTCAATGGAGGCCCGAGCACCGGGGAGCTGTTTTTT. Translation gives CASSVNGGPSTGELFF.

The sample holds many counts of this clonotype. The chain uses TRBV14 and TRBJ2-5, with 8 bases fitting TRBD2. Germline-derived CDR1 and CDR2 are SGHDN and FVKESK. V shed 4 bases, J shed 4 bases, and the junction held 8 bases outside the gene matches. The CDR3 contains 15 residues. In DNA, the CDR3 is TGTGCCAGCAGCCCCAGCGGGAGCCATCCAGAGACCCAGTACTTC. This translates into CASSPSGSHPETQYF.

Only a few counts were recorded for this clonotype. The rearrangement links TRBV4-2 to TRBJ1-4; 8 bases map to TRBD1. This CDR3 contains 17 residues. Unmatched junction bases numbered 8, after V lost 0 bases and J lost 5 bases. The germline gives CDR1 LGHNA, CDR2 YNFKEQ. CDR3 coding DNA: TGTGCCAGCAGCCAAGAAGGGGGGACAGGTTGGAATGAAAAACTGTTTTTT. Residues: CASSQEGGTGWNEKLFF.

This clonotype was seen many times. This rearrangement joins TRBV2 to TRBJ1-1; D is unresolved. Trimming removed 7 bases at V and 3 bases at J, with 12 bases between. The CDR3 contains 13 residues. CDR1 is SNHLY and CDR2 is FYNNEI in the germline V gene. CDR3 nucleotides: TGTGCCAGCACCACTAGTCGAGACACTGAAGCTTTCTTT. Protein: CASTTSRDTEAFF. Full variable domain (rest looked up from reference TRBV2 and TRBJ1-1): EPEVTQTPSHQVTQMGQEVILRCVPISNHLYFYWYRQILGQKVEFLVSFYNNEISEKSEIFDDQFSVERPDGSNFTLKIRSTKLEDSAMYFCASTTSRDTEAFFGQGTRLTVV.

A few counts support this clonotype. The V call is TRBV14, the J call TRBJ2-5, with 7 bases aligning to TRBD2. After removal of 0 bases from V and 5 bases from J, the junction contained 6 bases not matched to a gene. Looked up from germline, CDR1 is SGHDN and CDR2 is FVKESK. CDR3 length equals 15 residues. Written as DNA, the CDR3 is TGTGCCAGCAGCCAAGAAAGGGCAGCGGGGGAGACCCAGTACTTC. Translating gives CASSQERAAGETQYF.

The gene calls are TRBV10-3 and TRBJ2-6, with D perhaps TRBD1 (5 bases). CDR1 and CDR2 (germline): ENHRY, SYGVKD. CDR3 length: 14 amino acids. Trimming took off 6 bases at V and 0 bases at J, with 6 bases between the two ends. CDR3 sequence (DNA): TGTGCCATCAGGACAGACTCTGGGGCCAACGTCCTGACTTTC. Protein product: CAIRTDSGANVLTF.

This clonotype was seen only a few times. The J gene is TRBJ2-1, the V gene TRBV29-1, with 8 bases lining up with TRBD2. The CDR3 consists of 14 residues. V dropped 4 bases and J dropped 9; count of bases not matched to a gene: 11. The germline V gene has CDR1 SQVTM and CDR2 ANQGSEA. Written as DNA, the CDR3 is TGCAGCGTTGTTTCGGGAGGGCCCTCGGGTGAGCAGTTCTTC. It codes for CSVVSGGPSGEQFF.

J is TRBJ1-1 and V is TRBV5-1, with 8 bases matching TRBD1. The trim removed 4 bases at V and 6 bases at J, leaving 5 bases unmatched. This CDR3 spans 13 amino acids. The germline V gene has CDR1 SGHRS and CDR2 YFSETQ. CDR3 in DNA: TGCGCCAGCAGCAATCAGGGGGCCGCTGAAGCTTTCTTT. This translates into CASSNQGAAEAFF.

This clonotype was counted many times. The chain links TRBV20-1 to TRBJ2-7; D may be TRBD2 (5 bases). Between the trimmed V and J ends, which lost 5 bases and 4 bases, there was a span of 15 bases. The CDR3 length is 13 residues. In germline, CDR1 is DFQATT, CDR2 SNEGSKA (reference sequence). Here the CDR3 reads CSAGGPSQYEQYF. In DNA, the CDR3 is TGCAGTGCTGGAGGCCCTAGCCAATACGAGCAGTACTTC.